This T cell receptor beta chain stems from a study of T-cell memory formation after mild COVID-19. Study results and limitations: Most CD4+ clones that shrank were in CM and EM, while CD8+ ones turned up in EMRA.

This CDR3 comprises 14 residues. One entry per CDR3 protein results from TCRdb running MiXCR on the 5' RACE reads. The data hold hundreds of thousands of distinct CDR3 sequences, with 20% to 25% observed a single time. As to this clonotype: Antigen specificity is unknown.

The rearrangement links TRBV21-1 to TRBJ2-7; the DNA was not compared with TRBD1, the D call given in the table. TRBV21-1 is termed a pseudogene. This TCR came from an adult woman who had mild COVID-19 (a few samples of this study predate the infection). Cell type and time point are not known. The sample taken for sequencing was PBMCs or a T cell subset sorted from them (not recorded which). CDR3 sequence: CASQGDRLWYEQYF. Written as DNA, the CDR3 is TGTGCCAGCCAAGGGGACAGGCTTTGGTACGAGCAGTACTTC.